The 11 T cell receptor beta chains in this list originate from one sample, sequenced in a study of shared T cell receptors in the human thymus (dated by TCRdb to the early 2020s). The protocol used for the library was the immunoSEQ multiplex PCR assay. TCRdb limited this immuneACCESS table to in-frame rearrangements with V and J called. A share of clones is missing; checked studies link under half to unresolved V genes, and the rest is unexplained. Here the sample has approximately 660,000 clones; roughly 90% occur a single time. 0.0095% to 0.011% of the sample goes to the ten largest clones. These data were likewise used in another study, on human thymus T cells.

The material sequenced was thymocytes. The receptors stem from a boy in the first two years of life with a congenital heart defect. Donor details come from another sample of the same person, matched by shared clones.

This chain joins TRBV11-3 and TRBJ1-2, with a possible D match to TRBD1 (6 bases). V was pared by 6 bases and J by 6 bases, with 17 bases between. This CDR3 region has 14 residues. Germline V gene data show CDR1 as SGHNT and CDR2 as YENEEA. The CDR3 DNA is TGTGCCAGCAGTTGGACAGAAGGAGCCCATGGCTACACCTTC. Translated: CASSWTEGAHGYTF. Together with reference TRBV11-3 and TRBJ1-2, the CDR3 gives the full variable domain: EAGVVQSPRYKIIEKKQPVAFWCNPISGHNTLYWYLQNLGQGPELLIRYENEEAVDDSQLPKDRFSAERLKGVDSTLKIQPAELGDSAVYLCASSWTEGAHGYTFGSGTRLTVV.

The chain carries TRBV7-6 and TRBJ2-1; the match to TRBD1 covers 9 bases. CDR3 length equals 18 residues. Looked up from germline, CDR1 is SGHVS and CDR2 is FNYEAQ. V gave up 1 base and J gave up 4 bases; unmatched junction bases: 11. The CDR3 reads CASSLGFGDRAPYNEQFF. DNA for the CDR3: TGTGCCAGCAGCTTAGGTTTCGGGGACAGGGCCCCTTACAATGAGCAGTTCTTC.

The J gene is TRBJ2-1, the V gene TRBV19, with D uncertain. Trimming shortened V by 5 bases and J by 7 bases, and 6 bases separated the two germline ends. Germline-derived CDR1 and CDR2 are LNHDA and SQIVND (reference sequence). The CDR3 extends over 11 amino acids. CDR3 residues: CASSGRNEQFF. The DNA for the CDR3 is TGTGCCAGTAGTGGGCGAAATGAGCAGTTCTTC.

A single count supports this clone. The rearrangement joins TRBV28 to TRBJ1-5, with D perhaps TRBD1 (5 bases). Germline CDR1 reads MDHEN; CDR2 reads SYDVKM. CDR3 size: 17 residues. Trimming removed 10 bases from V and 0 bases from J, with 22 bases in between. The CDR3 protein is CAILDPSGRDSNQPQHF. Here the CDR3 DNA reads TGTGCCATCCTCGACCCTAGTGGCAGGGATAGCAATCAGCCCCAGCATTTT. The complete variable domain, with remaining parts taken from reference TRBV28 and TRBJ1-5, reads DVKVTQSSRYLVKRTGEKVFLECVQDMDHENMFWYRQDPGLGLRLIYFSYDVKMKEKGDIPEGYSVSREKKERFSLILESASTNQTSMYLCAILDPSGRDSNQPQHFGDGTRLSIL.

The rearrangement uses TRBV9 and TRBJ2-1; 9 positions agree with TRBD2. CDR1 is SGDLS, CDR2 YYNGEE, per germline. The V gene end was trimmed by 0 bases and the J gene end by 1 base; junction bases not matched to a gene: 20. CDR3 length: 22 amino acids. CDR3 DNA sequence: TGTGCCAGCAGCGTAGAGCCCCGGACTAGCGCCCCCGGTAGCCCTTCCTACAATGAGCAGTTCTTC. Amino acids: CASSVEPRTSAPGSPSYNEQFF.

This rearrangement joins TRBV25-1 to TRBJ1-1, with 7 bases matching TRBD1. V lost 3 bases and J lost 6; bases outside the gene matches: 4. This CDR3 spans 13 amino acids. CDR1 MGHDK and CDR2 SYGVNS come from the germline V gene. CDR3 bases: TGTGCCAGCAGTGACTTGACAGGGCCTGAAGCTTTCTTT. Protein: CASSDLTGPEAFF.

CDR3 protein: CASSERTGVLWANYGYTF. The DNA of the CDR3 is TGTGCCAGCAGTGAAAGGACAGGCGTACTCTGGGCTAACTATGGCTACACCTTC. The rearrangement uses TRBV6-1 and TRBJ1-2, with 7 nucleotides matching TRBD1. V trimming: 2 bases; J trimming: 0 bases; junction bases outside the gene matches: 12. The CDR3 contains 18 residues. CDR1 is MNHNS and CDR2 is SASEGT in the germline V gene.

The V and J genes are TRBV4-3 and TRBJ2-7, with D unclear. Germline V gene data show CDR1 as LGHNA and CDR2 as YSLEER. V lost 0 bases to trimming and J lost 3 bases, with 15 bases between them. The CDR3 length is 16 residues. The DNA of the CDR3 is TGCGCCAGCAGCCAAGATCCCCCCGGCGGCCGCTACGAGCAGTACTTC. It translates to CASSQDPPGGRYEQYF.

V and J are TRBV2 and TRBJ2-7, with TRBD2 identical over 9 bases. CDR1 SNHLY and CDR2 FYNNEI come from the germline V gene. The trim removed 3 bases at V and 4 bases at J, leaving 7 bases unmatched. This CDR3 has 15 residues. The CDR3 loop reads CASSDGRAGGYEQYF. DNA of the CDR3: TGTGCCAGCAGTGACGGGAGGGCGGGAGGGTACGAGCAGTACTTC.

The chain joins TRBV11-3 to TRBJ1-1; D may be TRBD1 (6 bases). CDR3 size: 13 residues. V lost 5 bases, J lost 4 bases, and 11 bases lay in between. Germline loops: CDR1 SGHNT, CDR2 YENEEA. As DNA, the CDR3 is TGTGCCAGCAGCGGCGACAGGCGCACTGAAGCTTTCTTT. It specifies CASSGDRRTEAFF.

V gene TRBV7-2 combines with J gene TRBJ1-3; tentatively, D is TRBD1 (5 bases). The CDR3 has 14 residues. V was trimmed by 1 base and J by 4 bases, leaving 8 bases between them. CDR1 and CDR2 from the germline V gene are SGHTA and FQGNSA. For the CDR3, the DNA is TGTGCCAGCAGCTTAGAACAGGAGGGAAACACCATATATTTT. It is translated as CASSLEQEGNTIYF.